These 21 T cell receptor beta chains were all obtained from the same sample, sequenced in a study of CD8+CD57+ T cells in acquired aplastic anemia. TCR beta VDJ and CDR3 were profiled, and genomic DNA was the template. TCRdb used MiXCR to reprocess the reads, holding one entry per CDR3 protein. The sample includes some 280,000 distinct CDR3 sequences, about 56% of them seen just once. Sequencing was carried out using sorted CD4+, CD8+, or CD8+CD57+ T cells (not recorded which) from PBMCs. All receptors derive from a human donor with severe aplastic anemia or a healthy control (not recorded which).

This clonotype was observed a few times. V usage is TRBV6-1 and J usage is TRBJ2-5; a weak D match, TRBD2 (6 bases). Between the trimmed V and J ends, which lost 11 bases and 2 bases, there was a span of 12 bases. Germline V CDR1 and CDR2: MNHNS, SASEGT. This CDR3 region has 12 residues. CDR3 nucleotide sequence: TGTGCCGGCGCGGGGCCGCAAGAGACCCAGTACTTC. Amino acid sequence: CAGAGPQETQYF.

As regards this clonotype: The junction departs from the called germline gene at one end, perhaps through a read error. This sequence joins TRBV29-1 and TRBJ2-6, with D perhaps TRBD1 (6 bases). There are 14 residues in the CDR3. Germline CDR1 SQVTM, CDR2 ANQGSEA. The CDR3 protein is CSVGDISGANVLTF. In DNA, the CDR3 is TGCAGCGTGGGGGACATCTCTGGGGCCAACGTCCTGACTTTT. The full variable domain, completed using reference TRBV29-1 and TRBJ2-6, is SAVISQKPSRDICQRGTSLTIQCQVDSQVTMMFWYRQQPGQSLTLIATANQGSEATYESGFVIDKFPISRPNLTFSTLTVSNMSPEDSSIYLCSVGDISGANVLTFGAGSRLTVL.

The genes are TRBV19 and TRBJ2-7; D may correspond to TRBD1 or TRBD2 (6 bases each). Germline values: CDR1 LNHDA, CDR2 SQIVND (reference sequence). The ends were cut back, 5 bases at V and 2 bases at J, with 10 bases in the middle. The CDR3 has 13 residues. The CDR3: CASSGGGPYEQYF. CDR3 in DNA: TGTGCCAGTAGTGGAGGGGGTCCCTACGAGCAGTACTTC.

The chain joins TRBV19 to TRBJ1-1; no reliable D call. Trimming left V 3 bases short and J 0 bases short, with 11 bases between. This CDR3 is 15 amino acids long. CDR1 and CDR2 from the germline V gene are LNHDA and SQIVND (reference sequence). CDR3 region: CASSIFGSLNTEAFF. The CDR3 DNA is TGTGCCAGTAGTATTTTTGGGTCCCTGAACACTGAAGCTTTCTTT.

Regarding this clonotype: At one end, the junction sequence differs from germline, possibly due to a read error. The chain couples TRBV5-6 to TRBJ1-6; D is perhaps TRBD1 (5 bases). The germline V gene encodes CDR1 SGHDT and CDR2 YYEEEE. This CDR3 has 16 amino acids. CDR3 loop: CASSLEGSSYNSPLRF. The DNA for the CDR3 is TGTGCCAGCAGCTTGGAGGGGAGCTCCTATAATTCACCCCTCCGCTTT.

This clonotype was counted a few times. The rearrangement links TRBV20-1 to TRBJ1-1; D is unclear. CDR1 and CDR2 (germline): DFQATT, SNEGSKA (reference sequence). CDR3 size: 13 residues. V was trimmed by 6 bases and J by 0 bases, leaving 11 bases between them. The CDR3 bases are TGCAGTGCGTCGACCGTCATGAACACTGAAGCTTTCTTT. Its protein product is CSASTVMNTEAFF.

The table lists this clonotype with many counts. CDR3 in DNA: TGTGCCAGCAGCTTCGGACAGGGGTTGTACTCACCCCTCCACTTT. Residues: CASSFGQGLYSPLHF. V gene TRBV11-2 combines with J gene TRBJ1-6, with 9 positions matching TRBD1. The junction had 7 bases not matched to a gene; V was cut back by 3 bases and J by 10 bases. Germline loops: CDR1 SGHAT, CDR2 FQNNGV. The CDR3 has 15 residues.

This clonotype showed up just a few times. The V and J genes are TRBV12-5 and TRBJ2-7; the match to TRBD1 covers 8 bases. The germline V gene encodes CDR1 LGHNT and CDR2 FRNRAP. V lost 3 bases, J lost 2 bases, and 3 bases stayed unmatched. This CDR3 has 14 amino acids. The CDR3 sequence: CASGLRTGPYEQYF. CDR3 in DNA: TGTGCTAGTGGTTTACGGACAGGGCCCTACGAGCAGTACTTC.

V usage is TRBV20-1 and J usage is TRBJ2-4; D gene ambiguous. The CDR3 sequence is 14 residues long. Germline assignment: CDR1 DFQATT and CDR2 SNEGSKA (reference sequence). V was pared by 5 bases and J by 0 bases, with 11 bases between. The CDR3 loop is CSAGVQLAKNIQYF. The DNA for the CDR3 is TGCAGTGCTGGGGTACAGCTAGCCAAAAACATTCAGTACTTC.

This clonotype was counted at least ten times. The CDR3 protein is CASSQGVAAYYEQYF. CDR3 nucleotides: TGCGCCAGCAGCCAGGGCGTGGCAGCGTACTACGAGCAGTACTTC. This sequence joins TRBV4-3 and TRBJ2-7; D gene ambiguous. Germline V gene lookup returns CDR1 LGHNA and CDR2 YSLEER. Trimming pared 3 bases from V and 3 bases from J, leaving 15 bases between. This CDR3 contains 15 residues.

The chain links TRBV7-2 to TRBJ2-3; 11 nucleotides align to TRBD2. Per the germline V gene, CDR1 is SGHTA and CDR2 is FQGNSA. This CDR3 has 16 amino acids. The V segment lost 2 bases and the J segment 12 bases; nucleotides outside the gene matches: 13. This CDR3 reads CASSLSRTSGSLSQYF. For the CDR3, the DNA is TGTGCCAGCAGCTTAAGTAGGACTAGCGGGTCCCTTTCACAGTATTTT.

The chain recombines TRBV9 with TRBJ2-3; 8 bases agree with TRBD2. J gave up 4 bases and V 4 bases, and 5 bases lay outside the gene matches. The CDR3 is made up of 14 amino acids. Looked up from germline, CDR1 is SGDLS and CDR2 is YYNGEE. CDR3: CASSRGGGPDTQYF. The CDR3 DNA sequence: TGTGCCAGCAGCCGGGGGGGGGGACCAGATACGCAGTATTTT. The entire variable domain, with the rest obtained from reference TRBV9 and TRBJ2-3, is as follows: DSGVTQTPKHLITATGQRVTLRCSPRSGDLSVYWYQQSLDQGLQFLIQYYNGEERAKGNILERFSAQQFPDLHSELNLSSLELGDSALYFCASSRGGGPDTQYFGPGTRLTVL.

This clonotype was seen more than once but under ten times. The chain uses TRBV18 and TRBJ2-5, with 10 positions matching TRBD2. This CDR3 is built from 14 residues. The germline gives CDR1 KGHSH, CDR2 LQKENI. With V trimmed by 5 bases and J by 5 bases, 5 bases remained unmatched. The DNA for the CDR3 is TGTGCCAGCTCAGAGGGACTAGCGTTCGAGACCCAGTACTTC. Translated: CASSEGLAFETQYF.

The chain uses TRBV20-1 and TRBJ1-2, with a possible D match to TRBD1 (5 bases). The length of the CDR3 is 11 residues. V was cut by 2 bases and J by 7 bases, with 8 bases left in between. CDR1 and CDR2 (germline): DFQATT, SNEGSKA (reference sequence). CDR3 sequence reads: CSARPGGGYTF. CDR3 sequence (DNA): TGCAGTGCTAGACCGGGGGGTGGCTACACCTTC.

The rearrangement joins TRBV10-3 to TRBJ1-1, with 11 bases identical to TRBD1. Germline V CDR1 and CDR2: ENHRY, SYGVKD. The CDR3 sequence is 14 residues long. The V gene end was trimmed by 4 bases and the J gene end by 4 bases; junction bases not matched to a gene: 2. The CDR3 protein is CAISGDRGVTEAFF. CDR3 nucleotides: TGTGCCATCAGTGGGGACAGGGGGGTCACTGAAGCTTTCTTT.

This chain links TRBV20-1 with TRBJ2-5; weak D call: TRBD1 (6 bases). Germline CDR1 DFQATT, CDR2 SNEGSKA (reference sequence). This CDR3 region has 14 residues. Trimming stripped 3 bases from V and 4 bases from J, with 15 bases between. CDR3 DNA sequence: TGCAGTGCTAGGGGGGCCAGTGATGCAGAGACCCAGTACTTC. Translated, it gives CSARGASDAETQYF.

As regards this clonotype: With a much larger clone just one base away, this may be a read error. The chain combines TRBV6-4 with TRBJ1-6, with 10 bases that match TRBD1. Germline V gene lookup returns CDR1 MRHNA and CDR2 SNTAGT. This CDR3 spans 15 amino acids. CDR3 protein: CASSYGGTGASPLDF. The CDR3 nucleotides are TGTGCCAGCAGTTACGGGGGGACAGGGGCATCACCCCTCGACTTT.

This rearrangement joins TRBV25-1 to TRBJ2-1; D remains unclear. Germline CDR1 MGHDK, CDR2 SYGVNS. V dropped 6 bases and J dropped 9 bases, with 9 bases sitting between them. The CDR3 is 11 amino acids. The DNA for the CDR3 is TGTGCCAGCAGCCGGGCGGTTGAGCAGTTCTTC. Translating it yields CASSRAVEQFF.

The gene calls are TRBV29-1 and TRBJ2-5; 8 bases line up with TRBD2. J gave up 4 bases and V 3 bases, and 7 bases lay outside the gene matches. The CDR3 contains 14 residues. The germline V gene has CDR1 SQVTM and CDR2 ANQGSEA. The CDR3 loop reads CSVDGGGRTETQYF. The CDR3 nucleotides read TGCAGCGTTGACGGCGGGGGGCGCACAGAGACCCAGTACTTC.

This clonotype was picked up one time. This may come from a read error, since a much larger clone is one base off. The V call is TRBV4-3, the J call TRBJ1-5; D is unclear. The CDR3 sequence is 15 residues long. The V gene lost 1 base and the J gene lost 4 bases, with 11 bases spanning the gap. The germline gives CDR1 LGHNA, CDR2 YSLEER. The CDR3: CASSQGFSGNQPQHF. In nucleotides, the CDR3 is TGCGCCAGCAGCCAAGGGTTCTCCGGTAATCAGCCCCAGCATTTT.

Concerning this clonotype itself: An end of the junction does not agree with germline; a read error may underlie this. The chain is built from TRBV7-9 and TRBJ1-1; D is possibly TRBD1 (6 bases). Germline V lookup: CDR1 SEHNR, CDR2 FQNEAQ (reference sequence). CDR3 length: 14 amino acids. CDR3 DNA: TGTGCCAGCAGCTTAGAGGGGGGGCGGGGTGGACCGTCCTTT. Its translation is CASSLEGGRGGPSF. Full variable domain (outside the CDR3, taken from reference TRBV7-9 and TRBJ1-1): DTGVSQNPRHKITKRGQNVTFRCDPISEHNRLYWYRQTLGQGPEFLTYFQNEAQLEKSRLLSDRFSAERPKGSFSTLEIQRTEQGDSAMYLCASSLEGGRGGPSFGQGTRLTVV.